Only one count was recorded for the clone carrying this TCR beta chain. Its antigen is unidentified. The data belong to a study of T cell responses to AZD1222 COVID-19 vaccine. Study-level results: Spike was spanned by vaccine-associated CD4 TCRs, which were dominant at 160-218 and 743-854. Compared with day 0, the breadth and depth of the Spike-specific TCR repertoire rose significantly after two doses of AZD1222. White British donors predominated, females outnumbered males, and clonal diversity was possibly underestimated.

Germline trimming cut 6 bases from V and 3 bases from J; bases unmatched to any gene: 4. The CDR3 is made up of 14 amino acids. Germline assignment: CDR1 SNHLY and CDR2 FYNNEI. Method: immunoSEQ multiplex PCR; TCRdb's copy keeps in-frame clones and lacks some. Here the sample spans about 66,000 clones, more than 65% being singletons. J is TRBJ1-4 and V is TRBV2; TRBD1 aligns across 7 bases. The source is an adult in good health. Here the sequenced sample was peripheral blood, taken on day 0 of MenACWY control vaccination. The CDR3 protein is CASRPDRSNEKLFF. The DNA of the CDR3 is TGTGCCAGCAGACCGGACAGGTCTAATGAAAAACTGTTTTTT.